This T cell receptor beta chain was identified during a study of T cells in Graves' hyperthyroidism and ophthalmopathy. The CDR3 is 14 amino acids. Germline CDR1 MNHNY, CDR2 SVGAGI (reference sequence). V was clipped by 5 bases and J by 2 bases; unmatched bases: 5. The investigators amplified TCR beta CDR3 regions from RNA transcripts. HTBI primers were employed in a first-round RT-PCR of the TCR CDR3. MiXCR, applied by TCRdb to the multiplex PCR reads, yields one record per CDR3 protein. The sample has roughly 700,000 distinct CDR3 sequences; over 35% are singletons. For Graves' hyperthyroidism to be stable, ophthalmopathy could not progress within 18 months.

The clonotype comes from a woman aged 40 to 49 with Graves' hyperthyroidism. Sequencing used blood. V and J are TRBV6-6 and TRBJ1-1; 7 positions agree with TRBD1. This chain's CDR3 is CASSAQGGNTEAFF. The CDR3 nucleotides are TGTGCCAGCAGTGCCCAAGGGGGCAACACTGAAGCTTTCTTT.